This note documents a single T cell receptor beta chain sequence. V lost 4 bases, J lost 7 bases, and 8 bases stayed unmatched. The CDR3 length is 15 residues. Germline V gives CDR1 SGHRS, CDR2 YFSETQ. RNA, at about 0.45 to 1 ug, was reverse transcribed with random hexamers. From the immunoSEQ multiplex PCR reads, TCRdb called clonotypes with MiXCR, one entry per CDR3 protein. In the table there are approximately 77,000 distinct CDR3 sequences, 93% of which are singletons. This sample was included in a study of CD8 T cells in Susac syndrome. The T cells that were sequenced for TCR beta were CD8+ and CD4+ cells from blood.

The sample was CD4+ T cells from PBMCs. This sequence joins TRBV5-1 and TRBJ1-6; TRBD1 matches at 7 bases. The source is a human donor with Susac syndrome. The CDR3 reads CASSRRQGYNSPLHF. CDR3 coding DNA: TGCGCCAGCAGCCGACGACAGGGTTACAATTCACCCCTCCACTTT.